A single count supports the clone carrying this T cell receptor beta chain. Generated by immunoSEQ multiplex PCR, the TCRdb table keeps only in-frame clones and is missing some. The sample lists some 51,000 clones, approximately 90% occurring once. This sample is drawn from a study of blood T cell repertoires in COVID-19. CDR3 length equals 18 residues. The sequenced sample was peripheral blood. The receptor's source is a man over 45 with acute or convalescent COVID-19. V and J are TRBV21-1 and TRBJ2-7; the D call TRBD1 from the table was never checked on the DNA. TRBV21-1 is a recognized pseudogene. In nucleotides, the CDR3 is TGTGCCAGCAGCAAAACCTCCCGGATAATAGGGGGCAAATACGAGCAGTACTTC. Translation gives CASSKTSRIIGGKYEQYF.